This record looks at one T cell receptor (beta chain) sequence and its context. Its specificity is not known. With 60 Vbeta and 13 Jbeta primers, the PCR was carried out. Data came from immunoSEQ multiplex PCR; TCRdb stores just in-frame clones and leaves some out. The repertoire includes more than 75,000 clones, more than 75% of them detected once, and 3.5% to 4% sits in the top ten. This entry belongs to a study of cytomegalovirus exposure and HLA in healthy donors. Study as a whole: From donors who were HLA-typed, an early data release held approximately 84 million unique TCRs.

Study-wide results and caveats: Relative to the approximately 700-donor mean, N-insertions were reportedly fewer in an Asian-associated ancestry cluster in a later analysis.

Sequences were obtained from PBMCs. This TCR was sampled from a woman aged 40 to 50 in good health and CMV-seronegative.

Written as DNA, the CDR3 is TGCGCCAGCAGCCAAGTGTGGGACACCACCTACGAGCAGTACTTC. This translates into CASSQVWDTTYEQYF. V usage is TRBV4-1 and J usage is TRBJ2-7, with a weak D call TRBD1 (6 bases). The CDR3 covers 15 residues. V shed 1 base and J shed 2 bases, with 12 bases lying between them. Germline CDR1 reads MGHRA; CDR2 reads YSYEKL.